The 2 T cell receptor beta chains given below trace back to one sample, sequenced in a study of OX40 agonist ivuxolimab in advanced cancers. Sequenced by immunoSEQ multiplex PCR; TCRdb stores in-frame clones only, minus some. The sample consists of tens of thousands of clones, 75% to 90% of them appearing once. Specimen: CD4+ or CD8+ T cells sorted from blood, collected in a trial of the OX40 agonist ivuxolimab. All receptors come from an adult with an advanced solid tumor such as melanoma, head and neck, liver or kidney cancer.

This chain joins TRBV5-1 and TRBJ1-2; 10 nucleotides agree with TRBD1. With V trimmed by 3 bases and J by 7 bases, 9 bases remained unmatched. CDR1 and CDR2 from the germline V gene are SGHRS and YFSETQ. The CDR3 is 15 residues long. CDR3 residues: CASSYGTGDSFGYTF. The CDR3 DNA reads as TGCGCCAGCAGCTACGGGACAGGGGATTCCTTTGGCTACACCTTC.

The V gene is TRBV7-2, the J gene TRBJ1-3, with 7 nucleotides matching TRBD1. Germline assignment: CDR1 SGHTA and CDR2 FQGNSA. V lost 2 bases, J lost 0 bases, and 4 bases stayed unmatched. The CDR3 contains 16 residues. CDR3 amino acids: CASSLLRGSSGNTIYF. The CDR3 DNA follows: TGTGCCAGCAGCTTACTCAGGGGGAGCTCTGGAAACACCATATATTTT.